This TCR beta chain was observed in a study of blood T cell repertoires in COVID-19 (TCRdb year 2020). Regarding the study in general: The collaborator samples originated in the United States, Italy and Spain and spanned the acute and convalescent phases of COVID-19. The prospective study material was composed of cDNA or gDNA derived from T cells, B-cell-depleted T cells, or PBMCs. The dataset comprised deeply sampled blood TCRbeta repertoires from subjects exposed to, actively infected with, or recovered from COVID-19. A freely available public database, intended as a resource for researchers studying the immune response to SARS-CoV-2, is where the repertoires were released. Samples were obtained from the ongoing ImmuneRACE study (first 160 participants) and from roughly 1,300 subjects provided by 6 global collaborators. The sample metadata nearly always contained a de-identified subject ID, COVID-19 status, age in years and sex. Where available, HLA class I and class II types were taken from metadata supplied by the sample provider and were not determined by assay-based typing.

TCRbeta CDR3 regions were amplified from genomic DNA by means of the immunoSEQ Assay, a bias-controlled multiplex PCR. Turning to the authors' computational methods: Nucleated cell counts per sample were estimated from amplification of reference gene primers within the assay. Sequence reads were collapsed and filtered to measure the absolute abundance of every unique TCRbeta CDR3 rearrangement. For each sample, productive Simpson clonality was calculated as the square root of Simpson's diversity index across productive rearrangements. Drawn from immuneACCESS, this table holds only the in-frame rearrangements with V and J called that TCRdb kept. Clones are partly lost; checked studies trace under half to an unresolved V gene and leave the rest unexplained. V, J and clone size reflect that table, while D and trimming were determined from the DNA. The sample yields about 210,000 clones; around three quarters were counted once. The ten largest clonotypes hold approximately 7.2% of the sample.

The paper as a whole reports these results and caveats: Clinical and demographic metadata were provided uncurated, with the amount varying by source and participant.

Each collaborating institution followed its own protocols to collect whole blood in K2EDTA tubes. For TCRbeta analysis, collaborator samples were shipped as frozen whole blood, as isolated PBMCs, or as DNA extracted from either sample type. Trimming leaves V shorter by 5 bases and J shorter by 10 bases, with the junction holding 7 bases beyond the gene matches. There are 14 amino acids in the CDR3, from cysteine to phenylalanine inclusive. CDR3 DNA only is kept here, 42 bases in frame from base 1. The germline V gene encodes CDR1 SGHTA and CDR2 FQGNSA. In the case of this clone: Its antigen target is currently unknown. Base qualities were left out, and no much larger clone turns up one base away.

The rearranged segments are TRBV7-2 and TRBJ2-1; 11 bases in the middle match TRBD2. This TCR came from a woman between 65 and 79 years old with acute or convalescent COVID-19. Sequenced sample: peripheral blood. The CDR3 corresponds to CASSPLAGGGEQFF. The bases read TGTGCCAGCAGCCCTCTAGCGGGGGGCGGCGAGCAGTTCTTC.